This TCR beta chain was recovered during a study of blood T cell repertoires in COVID-19. Study context: The United States, Italy and Spain provided the acute and convalescent COVID-19 samples. T cells, B-cell-depleted T cells, or PBMCs supplied cDNA or gDNA.

As handled by the study authors: Estimates of nucleated cell counts were drawn from the amplification of reference gene primers. This table comes from immunoSEQ multiplex PCR, and its TCRdb copy is limited to in-frame clones, with some not included. V and J calls and clone size are those listed in that table; D and trimming were worked out from the DNA. The table has roughly 59,000 clones, 76% seen once. From germline, CDR1 is MNHEY and CDR2 SVGEGT. Trimming cost V 6 bases and J 4 bases; bases outside gene matches: 5. CDR3 length: 13 amino acids. The TCR was taken from a woman between 45 and 60 years old with active or convalescent COVID-19. Sequences were obtained from peripheral blood. The chain employs TRBV6-2 or TRBV6-3 and TRBJ1-2, with 7 bases lining up with TRBD1. The CDR3 protein is CASSRQGVYGYTF. The CDR3 DNA sequence: TGTGCCAGCAGCCGACAGGGAGTCTATGGCTACACCTTC.